The following is a TCR beta chain sequence with its context. Antigen specificity is unknown. A read error may produce the germline difference seen at one junction end. The sample comes from a study of T cell responses to AZD1222 COVID-19 vaccine. Sequencing used immunoSEQ multiplex PCR; TCRdb keeps in-frame clones, though not all of them. Here the sample spans 95,000 to 110,000 clones, around 89% being singletons. Findings and caveats of the study: Among those given AZD1222, only five to seven were seropositive at baseline. No day 14 peak samples; only post-peak repertoires were characterized. Spike-specific TCR breadth and depth rose after two AZD1222 doses.

This receptor was identified in an adult in good health. This specimen consisted of peripheral blood, obtained on day 0 of AZD1222 vaccination.

The CDR3 loop reads CASREQGGKQPQHF. CDR3 coding DNA: TGTGCCAGCAGGGAACAGGGAGGCAAACAGCCCCAGCATTTT. The rearrangement joins TRBV2 to TRBJ1-5; TRBD1 is a possible D gene (6 bases). Germline values: CDR1 SNHLY, CDR2 FYNNEI. The CDR3 runs 14 residues.